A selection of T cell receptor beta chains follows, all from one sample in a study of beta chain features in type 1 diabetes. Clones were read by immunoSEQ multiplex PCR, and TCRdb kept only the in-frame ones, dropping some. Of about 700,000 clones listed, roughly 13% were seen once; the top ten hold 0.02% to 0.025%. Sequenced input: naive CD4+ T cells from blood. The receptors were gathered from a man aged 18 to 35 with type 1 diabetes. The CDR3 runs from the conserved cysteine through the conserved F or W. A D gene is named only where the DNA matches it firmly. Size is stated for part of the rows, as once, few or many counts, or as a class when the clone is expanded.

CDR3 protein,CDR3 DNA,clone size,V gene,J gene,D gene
CATSRVRFGGEQYF,TGTGCCACCAGCAGAGTACGTTTCGGGGGCGAGCAGTACTTC,.,TRBV15,TRBJ2-7,.
CSATPSGYNEQFF,TGCAGCGCCACCCCCAGCGGCTACAATGAGCAGTTCTTC,.,TRBV29-1,TRBJ2-1,.
CAWNPLAGVETQYF,TGTGCCTGGAATCCCCTAGCGGGGGTTGAGACCCAGTACTTC,few,TRBV30,TRBJ2-5,TRBD2
CASRPSRATRGGGANVLTF,TGCGCCAGCAGACCCTCGCGGGCCACCAGGGGTGGTGGGGCCAACGTCCTGACTTTC,.,TRBV4-1,TRBJ2-6,.
CASSEARGEGNSPLHF,TGTGCCAGCAGCGAAGCTAGGGGTGAGGGTAATTCACCCCTCCACTTT,few,TRBV2,TRBJ1-6,.
CASSESDASGYPDTQYF,TGTGCCAGCAGTGAATCTGACGCCTCAGGGTACCCAGATACGCAGTATTTT,few,TRBV25-1,TRBJ2-3,.
CASSEGSSGGPSRQFF,TGTGCCAGCAGTGAAGGAAGTAGCGGGGGACCTTCTCGGCAGTTCTTC,few,TRBV2,TRBJ2-1,TRBD2
CASSFPPTSGGFSNTGELFF,TGTGCCAGCAGTTTTCCCCCTACTAGCGGGGGGTTTTCGAACACCGGGGAGCTGTTTTTT,few,TRBV28,TRBJ2-2,TRBD2
CASSVTGSETQYF,TGTGCCAGCAGCGTGACAGGGTCGGAGACCCAGTACTTC,few,TRBV9,TRBJ2-5,TRBD1
CASSQTGDSNQPQHF,TGCGCCAGCAGCCAAACAGGGGATAGCAATCAGCCCCAGCATTTT,few,TRBV4-1,TRBJ1-5,TRBD1
CASRTGNGEEKLFF,TGTGCCAGCAGGACGGGGAACGGGGAAGAAAAACTGTTTTTT,few,TRBV7-9,TRBJ1-4,.
CASKTSNYGYTF,TGCGCCAGCAAGACCTCTAACTATGGCTACACCTTC,few,TRBV10-2,TRBJ1-2,.
CAISEGREIGYTF,TGTGCCATCAGTGAGGGGAGGGAAATTGGCTACACCTTC,.,TRBV10-3,TRBJ1-2,.
CASSPSEVLFGNTIYF,TGTGCCAGCTCACCATCGGAGGTTTTGTTTGGAAACACCATATATTTT,few,TRBV18,TRBJ1-3,.
CSVGGSRQETQYF,TGCAGCGTCGGGGGAAGCCGCCAAGAGACCCAGTACTTC,few,TRBV29-1,TRBJ2-5,.
CASTRDRYNEQFF,TGTGCCAGCACCCGGGACCGATACAATGAGCAGTTCTTC,.,TRBV6-1,TRBJ2-1,.
CAWSPQDGYTF,TGTGCCTGGAGCCCCCAGGATGGCTACACCTTC,few,TRBV30,TRBJ1-2,.
CASKGTAGETQYF,TGTGCCAGCAAAGGGACGGCGGGGGAGACCCAGTACTTC,once,TRBV6-5,TRBJ2-5,.
CASSYYPSSYEQYF,TGTGCCAGCAGTTACTATCCTTCCTCCTACGAGCAGTACTTC,.,TRBV27,TRBJ2-7,.